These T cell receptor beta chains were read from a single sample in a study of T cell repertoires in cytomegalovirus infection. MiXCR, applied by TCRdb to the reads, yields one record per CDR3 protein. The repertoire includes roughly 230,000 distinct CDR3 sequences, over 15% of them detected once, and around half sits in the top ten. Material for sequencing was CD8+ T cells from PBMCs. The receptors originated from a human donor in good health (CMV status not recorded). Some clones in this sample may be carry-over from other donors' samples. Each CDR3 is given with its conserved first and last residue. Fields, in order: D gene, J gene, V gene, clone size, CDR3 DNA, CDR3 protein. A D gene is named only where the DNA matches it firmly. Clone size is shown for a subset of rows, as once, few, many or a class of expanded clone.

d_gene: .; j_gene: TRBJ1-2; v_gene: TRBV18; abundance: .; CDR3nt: TGTGCCAGCTCACTCGGACAGCCTTACTATGGCTACACCTTC; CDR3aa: CASSLGQPYYGYTF
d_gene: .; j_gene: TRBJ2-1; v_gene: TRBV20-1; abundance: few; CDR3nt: TGCAGTGCTAGAGGGCAGGTTAGCTCCTACAATGAGCAGTTCTTC; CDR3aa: CSARGQVSSYNEQFF
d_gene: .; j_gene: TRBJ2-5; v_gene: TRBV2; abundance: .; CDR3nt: TGTGCCAGCAGTGAAGGGGACGAGACCCAGTACTTC; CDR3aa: CASSEGDETQYF
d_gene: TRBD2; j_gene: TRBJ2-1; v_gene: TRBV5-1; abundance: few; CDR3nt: TGCGCCAGCAGCCGAGGCGGCGGGGGGGGCTCCTACAATGAGCAGTTCTTC; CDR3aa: CASSRGGGGGSYNEQFF
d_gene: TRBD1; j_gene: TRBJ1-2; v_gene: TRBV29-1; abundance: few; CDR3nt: TGCAGCGTCGAGAATATTAGTGACAGGGACTATGGCTACACCTTC; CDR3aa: CSVENISDRDYGYTF
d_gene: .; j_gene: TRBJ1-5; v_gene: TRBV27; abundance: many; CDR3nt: TGTGCCAGCAGTCCAGACGGTAGCAATCAGCCCCAGCATTTT; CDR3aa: CASSPDGSNQPQHF
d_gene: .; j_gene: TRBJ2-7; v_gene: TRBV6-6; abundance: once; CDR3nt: TGTGCCAGCAGTTACGTGCAGGGTAATCACGAGCAGTACTTC; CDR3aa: CASSYVQGNHEQYF
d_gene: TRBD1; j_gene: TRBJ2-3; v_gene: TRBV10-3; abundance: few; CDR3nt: TGTGCCATCACCAAGGAACAGGGGAGTAGTACAGATACGCAGTATTTT; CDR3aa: CAITKEQGSSTDTQYF
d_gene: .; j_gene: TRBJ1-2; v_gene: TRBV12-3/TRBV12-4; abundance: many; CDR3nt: TGTGCCAGCAGTTTAGGGCGAAGGGGCTACACCTTC; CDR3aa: CASSLGRRGYTF
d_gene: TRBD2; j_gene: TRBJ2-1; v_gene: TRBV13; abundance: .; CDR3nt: TGTGCCAGCAGCTTAGTCCGGGGGGGCCGCGATGAGCAGTTCTTC; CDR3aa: CASSLVRGGRDEQFF
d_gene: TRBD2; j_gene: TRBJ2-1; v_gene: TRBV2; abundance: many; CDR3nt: TGTGCCAGCAGTTCTTTGGCTAGCGGGGTAAGGGAGCAGTTCTTC; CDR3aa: CASSSLASGVREQFF
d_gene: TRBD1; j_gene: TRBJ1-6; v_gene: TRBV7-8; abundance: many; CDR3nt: TGTGCCAGCAACACCGACGGGACAGACAATTCACCCCTCCACTTT; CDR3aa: CASNTDGTDNSPLHF
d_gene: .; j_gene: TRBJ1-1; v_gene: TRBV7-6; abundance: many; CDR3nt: TGTGCCAGCAGCTTAGTTCGAAGGGACGAAGCTTTCTTT; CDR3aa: CASSLVRRDEAFF
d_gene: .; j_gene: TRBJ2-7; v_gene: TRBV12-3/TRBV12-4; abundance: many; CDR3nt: TGTGCCAGCAGTCGACTAGCCTACGAGCAGTACTTC; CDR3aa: CASSRLAYEQYF
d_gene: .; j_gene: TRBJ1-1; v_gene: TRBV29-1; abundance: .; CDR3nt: TGCAGCGTTGAAGAGACGGACAGCATGAACACTGAAGCTTTCTTT; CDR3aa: CSVEETDSMNTEAFF
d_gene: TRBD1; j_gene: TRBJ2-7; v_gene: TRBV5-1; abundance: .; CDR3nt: TGCGCCAGCAGCCCAATCACGACAGGGGTTCTCTACGAGCAGTACTTC; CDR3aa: CASSPITTGVLYEQYF
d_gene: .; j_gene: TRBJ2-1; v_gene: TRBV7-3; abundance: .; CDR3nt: TGTGCCAGCAGCTTACTGGCGAACAATGAGCAGTTCTTC; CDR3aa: CASSLLANNEQFF
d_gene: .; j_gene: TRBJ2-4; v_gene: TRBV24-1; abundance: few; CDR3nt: TGTGCCACCAGTGTCTCAGGGCCCAAAAACATTCAGTACTTC; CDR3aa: CATSVSGPKNIQYF
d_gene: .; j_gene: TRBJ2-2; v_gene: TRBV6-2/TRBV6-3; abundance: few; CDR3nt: TGTGCCAGCAGTTTCGGGACTGAAGACACCGGGGAGCTGTTTTTT; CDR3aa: CASSFGTEDTGELFF
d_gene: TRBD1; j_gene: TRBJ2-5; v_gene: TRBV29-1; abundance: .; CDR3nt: TGCAGCCCACCGGGACAGTGGGAAGAGACCCAGTACTTC; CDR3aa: CSPPGQWEETQYF
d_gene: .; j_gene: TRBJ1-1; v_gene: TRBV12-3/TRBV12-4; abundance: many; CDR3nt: TGTGCCAGCAGCCCCGGACTTGACACTGAAGCTTTCTTT; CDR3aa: CASSPGLDTEAFF
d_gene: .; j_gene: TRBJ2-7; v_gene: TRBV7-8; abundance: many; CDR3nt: TGTGCCAGCAGCCTCGGGACGAACCACTACGAGCAGTACTTC; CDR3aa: CASSLGTNHYEQYF
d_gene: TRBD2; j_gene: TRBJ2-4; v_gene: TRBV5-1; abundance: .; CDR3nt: TGCGCCAGCAGCTTGAAATATAGCGGGGGGCTCGACATTCAGTACTTC; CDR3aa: CASSLKYSGGLDIQYF
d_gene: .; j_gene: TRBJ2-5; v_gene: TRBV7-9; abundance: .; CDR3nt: TGTGCCAGCAGCTTAGAATCCCCCCAGTACTTC; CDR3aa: CASSLESPQYF
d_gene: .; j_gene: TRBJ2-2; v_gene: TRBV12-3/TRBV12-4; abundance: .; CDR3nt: TGTGCCAGCAGTGTCGACGCACCCGGGGAGCTGTTTTTT; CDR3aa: CASSVDAPGELFF
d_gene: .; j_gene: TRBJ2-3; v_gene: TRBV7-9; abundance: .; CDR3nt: TGTGCCAGCAGGCGGGACAGTGTCGCGCAGTATTTT; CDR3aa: CASRRDSVAQYF
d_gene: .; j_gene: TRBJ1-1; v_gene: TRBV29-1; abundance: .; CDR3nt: TGCAGCGTTGAAATGTTGAACACTGAAGCTTTCTTT; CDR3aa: CSVEMLNTEAFF
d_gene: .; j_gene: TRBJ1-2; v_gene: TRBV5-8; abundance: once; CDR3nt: TGTGCCAGCGGACGGGGGTGGGGCTATGGCTACACCTTC; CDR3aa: CASGRGWGYGYTF
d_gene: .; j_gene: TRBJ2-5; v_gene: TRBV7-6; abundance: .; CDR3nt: TGTGCCAGCAGCCCCCACTGGGGGGTCACCTCTGAGACCCAGTACTTC; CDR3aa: CASSPHWGVTSETQYF
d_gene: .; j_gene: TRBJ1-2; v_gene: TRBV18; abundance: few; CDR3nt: TGTGCCAGCTCACCACCTTATCAGGGACCAAACTATGGCTACACCTTC; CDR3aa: CASSPPYQGPNYGYTF
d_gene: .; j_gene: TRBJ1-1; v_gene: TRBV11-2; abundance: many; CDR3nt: TGTGCCAGCAGGGAAGGGGGTATGGGTGAAGCTTTCTTT; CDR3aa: CASREGGMGEAFF
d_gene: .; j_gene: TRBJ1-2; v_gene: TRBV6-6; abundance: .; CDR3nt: TGTGCCAGCAGTTATGACGTCGTCTCGGGAGGCTACACCTTC; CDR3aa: CASSYDVVSGGYTF
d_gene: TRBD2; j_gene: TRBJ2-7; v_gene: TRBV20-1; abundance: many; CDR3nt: TGCAGTGCTCGAGACCATAGACTAGCGGGGGGGCAATACGAGCAGTACTTC; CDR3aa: CSARDHRLAGGQYEQYF
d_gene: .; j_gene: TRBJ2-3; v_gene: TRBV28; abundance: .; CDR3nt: TGTGCCAGCAGTTTATCGTTGCGGGGAAGCACAGATACGCAGTATTTT; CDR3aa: CASSLSLRGSTDTQYF
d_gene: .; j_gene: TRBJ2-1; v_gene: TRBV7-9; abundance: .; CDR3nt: TGTGCCAGCAGCTTGACTATCGAGCAGTTCTTC; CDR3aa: CASSLTIEQFF
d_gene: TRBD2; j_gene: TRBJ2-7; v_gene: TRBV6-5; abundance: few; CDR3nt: TGTGCCAGCAGTTACTGGGCGGGGGACCCCTACGAGCAGTACTTC; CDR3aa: CASSYWAGDPYEQYF
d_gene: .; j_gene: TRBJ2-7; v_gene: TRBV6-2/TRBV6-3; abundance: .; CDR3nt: TGTGCCAGCAGTCCTCTCAGCCAGCTTTCCTCCTACGAGCAGTACTTC; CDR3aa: CASSPLSQLSSYEQYF
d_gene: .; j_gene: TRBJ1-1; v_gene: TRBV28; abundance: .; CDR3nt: TGTGCCAGCAGTCCCCCGCAGAACACTGAAGCTTTCTTT; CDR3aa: CASSPPQNTEAFF
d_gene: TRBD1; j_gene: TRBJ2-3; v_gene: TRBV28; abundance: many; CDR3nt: TGTGCCAGCAGTCTAGACAGGGGAGCAGATACGCAGTATTTT; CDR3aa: CASSLDRGADTQYF
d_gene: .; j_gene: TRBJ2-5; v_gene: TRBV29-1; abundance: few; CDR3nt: TGCAGCGTTGAACCTAGCAGCGGAGAGACCCAGTACTTC; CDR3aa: CSVEPSSGETQYF
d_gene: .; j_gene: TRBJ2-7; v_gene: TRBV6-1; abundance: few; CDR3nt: TGTGCCAGCAGTGAATTGGACGGGAGCTCCTACGAGCAGTACTTC; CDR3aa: CASSELDGSSYEQYF
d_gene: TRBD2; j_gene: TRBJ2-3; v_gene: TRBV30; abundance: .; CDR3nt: TGTGCCTGGGAAGGTCCGGATAGCGGGGGGCCTAGCACAGATACGCAGTATTTT; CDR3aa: CAWEGPDSGGPSTDTQYF
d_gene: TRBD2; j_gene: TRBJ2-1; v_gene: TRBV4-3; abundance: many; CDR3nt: TGCGCCAGCAGCCAAGATAGGGGACTAGCGATGAATGAGCAGTTCTTC; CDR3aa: CASSQDRGLAMNEQFF
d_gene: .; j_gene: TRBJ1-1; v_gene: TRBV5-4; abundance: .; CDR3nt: TGTGCCAGCAGCTTTAGAATCGCCGAGACAGAAGCTTTCTTT; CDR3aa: CASSFRIAETEAFF
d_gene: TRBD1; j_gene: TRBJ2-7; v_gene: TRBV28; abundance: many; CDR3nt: TGTGCCAGCAGTCCAACGGGACAGGGCTACGAGCAGTACTTC; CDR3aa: CASSPTGQGYEQYF
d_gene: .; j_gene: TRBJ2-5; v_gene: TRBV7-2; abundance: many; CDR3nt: TGTGCCAGCAGCTTAGATCCCCCAAGGGTTGCGGGCCAAGAGACCCAGTACTTC; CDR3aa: CASSLDPPRVAGQETQYF
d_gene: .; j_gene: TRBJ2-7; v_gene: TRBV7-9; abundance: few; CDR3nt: TGTGCCAGCAGCTCAAGGCGGACGGAATCTACCTACGAGCAGTACTTC; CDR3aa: CASSSRRTESTYEQYF
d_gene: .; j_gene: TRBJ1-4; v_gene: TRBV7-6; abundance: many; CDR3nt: TGTGCCAGCAGTCTGGGGCATGAAAAACTGTTTTTT; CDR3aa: CASSLGHEKLFF
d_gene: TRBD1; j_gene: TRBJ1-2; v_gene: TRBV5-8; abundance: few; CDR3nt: TGTGCCAGCAGCTTGGAGACAGGGGCCTATGGCTACACCTTC; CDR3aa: CASSLETGAYGYTF